This T cell receptor beta chain came from a study of blood T cell repertoires in COVID-19. Turning to the study itself: From the United States, Italy and Spain came samples of acute and convalescent COVID-19. From T cells, B-cell-depleted T cells, or PBMCs came the material, which was cDNA or gDNA.

In the authors' workflow: Using reference gene primer amplification, nucleated cell counts were estimated. Here immunoSEQ multiplex PCR was the method, and the copy in TCRdb shows in-frame clones only, minus some. Clonal size and the V and J genes are those of that table, whereas D and trimming came from the DNA. This sample has approximately 330,000 clones, with 87% found just once. The CDR3 loop spans 14 amino acids. Germline V CDR1 and CDR2: SGDLS, YYNGEE. With V trimmed by 2 bases and J by 2 bases, 3 bases remained unmatched. Seattle enrolled patients during active infection and tracked them longitudinally.

The gene calls are TRBV9 and TRBJ2-5, with 7 nucleotides matching TRBD2. Material for sequencing was peripheral blood. The sequence derives from a man aged 25 to 45 with COVID-19, enrolled during active disease. The CDR3 reads CASSVGGGQETQYF. In nucleotides, the CDR3 is TGTGCCAGCAGCGTGGGGGGGGGACAAGAGACCCAGTACTTC.